This T cell receptor (beta chain) was profiled in a study of T cells in Graves' hyperthyroidism and ophthalmopathy. The study's findings and limits: Appearing also in blood were most of the thyroid clonotypes expanded above 0.001. Ophthalmopathy was told apart from stable hyperthyroidism by a 13 V-J model.

Trimming cost V 8 bases and J 4 bases; bases outside gene matches: 10. This CDR3 region has 15 residues. Germline lookup yields CDR1 MGHDK and CDR2 SYGVNS. Notes on this clonotype: What it recognizes is unknown.

It was RNA transcripts that yielded the amplified TCR beta CDR3 regions. First-round RT-PCR targeting the TCR CDR3 was performed with the HTBI primer set. TCRdb ran MiXCR on the multiplex PCR reads and lists one entry per CDR3 protein. The sample carries a few hundred thousand distinct CDR3 sequences, roughly 46% recorded once. For Graves' hyperthyroidism to be stable, ophthalmopathy could not progress within 18 months. Hyperthyroidism was newly diagnosed in patients aged 18 to 65 (duration under 2 months). This chain uses TRBV25-1 with TRBJ2-5, with 10 nucleotides matching TRBD2. This receptor was obtained from a young woman with Graves' hyperthyroidism. Sequencing was carried out using peripheral blood or thyroid tissue (not recorded which). The DNA of the CDR3 is TGTGCCAGCGGGGCCCCGGGACTAGCGATAGAGACCCAGTACTTC. Amino acid sequence: CASGAPGLAIETQYF.